One TCR beta chain is described in this entry. CDR1 is GTSNPN and CDR2 is SVGIG in the germline V gene (reference sequence). The CDR3 is made up of 14 amino acids. With 5 bases removed from V and 7 bases from J, the gap between germline ends came to 18 bases. These donors counted as nominally healthy when sampled, but unrecorded immune exposures were likely. The data are from a study of cytomegalovirus exposure and HLA in healthy donors. Study context: Prior work identified about 120 million unique TCR beta sequences in around 170 million T cells.

PCR used 60 Vbeta primers and 13 Jbeta primers. Original analysis: The authors later counted roughly 77 million unique TCR beta chains, some 11 million of them shared. Only in-frame clones appear in the TCRdb table, and some are missing; sequencing was by immunoSEQ multiplex PCR. V and J calls and clone size are copied from that table; D and trimming were computed from the DNA. The repertoire has tens of thousands of clones, less than 65% of them found once; the top ten carry approximately 5%. Sequenced sample: PBMCs. The chain carries TRBV30 and TRBJ2-1, with TRBD2 as a possible D gene (6 bases). The receptor was isolated from a woman aged 25 to 45 in good health and CMV-seropositive. As DNA, the CDR3 is TGTGCCTGGGGCGACGGAAGCGGGCTAAATGAGCAGTTCTTC. Protein sequence: CAWGDGSGLNEQFF.